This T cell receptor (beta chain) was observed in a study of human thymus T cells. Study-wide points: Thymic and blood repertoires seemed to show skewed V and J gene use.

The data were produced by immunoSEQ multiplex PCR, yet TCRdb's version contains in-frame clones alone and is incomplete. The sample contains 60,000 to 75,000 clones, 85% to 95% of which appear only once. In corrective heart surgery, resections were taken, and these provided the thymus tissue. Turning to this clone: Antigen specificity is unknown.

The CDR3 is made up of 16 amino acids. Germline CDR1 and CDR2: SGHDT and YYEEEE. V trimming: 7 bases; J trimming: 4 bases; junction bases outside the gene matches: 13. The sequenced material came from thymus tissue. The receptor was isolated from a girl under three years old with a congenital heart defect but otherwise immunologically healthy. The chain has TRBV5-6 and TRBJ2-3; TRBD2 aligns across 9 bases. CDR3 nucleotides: TGTGCCAGCGGGTTTTTTAGCGGGAGTTACTCAGATACGCAGTATTTT. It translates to CASGFFSGSYSDTQYF.